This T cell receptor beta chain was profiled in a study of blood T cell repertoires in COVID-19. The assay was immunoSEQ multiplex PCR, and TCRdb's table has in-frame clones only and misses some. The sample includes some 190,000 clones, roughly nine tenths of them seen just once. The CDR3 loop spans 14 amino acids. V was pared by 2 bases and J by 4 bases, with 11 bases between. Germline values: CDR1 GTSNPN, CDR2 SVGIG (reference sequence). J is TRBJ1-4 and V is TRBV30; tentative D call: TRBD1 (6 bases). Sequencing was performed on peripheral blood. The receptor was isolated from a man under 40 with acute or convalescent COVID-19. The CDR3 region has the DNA TGTGCCTGGAGTCCCGGACAGTTTAATGAAAAACTGTTTTTT. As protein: CAWSPGQFNEKLFF.